This entry features one T cell receptor beta chain sequence. Documented treatment: around 19 received Ad26.COV2.S at low or high dose, single or two shots; 5 received placebo; per-sample allocation not given. Sample collection was performed on day 63 after the first vaccine or placebo injection. The vaccine delivered Wuhan-strain SARS-CoV-2 spike through an Ad26 vector. This specimen comes from a study of Ad26.COV2.S vaccination and SARS-CoV-2 variants. The wider study: Among those in the COV1001 Ad26.COV2.S trial arm was the donor.

Germline CDR1 and CDR2: SGHNT and YYREEE (reference sequence). The CDR3 is 15 residues long. With V trimmed by 0 bases and J by 2 bases, 1 base remained unmatched. Assay: immunoSEQ multiplex PCR; the TCRdb copy retains only in-frame clones and omits some. The sample carries roughly 680,000 clones, around 90% recorded once. This TCR derives from a person aged 18-60 years who received the Ad26.COV2.S COVID-19 vaccine or a placebo. The chain combines TRBV5-4 with TRBJ2-2; 7 nucleotides match TRBD2. The sample consisted of peripheral blood, taken in a trial of Ad26.COV2.S vaccine versus placebo. The CDR3 spells CASSLGGRNTGELFF. As DNA, the CDR3 is TGTGCCAGCAGCTTGGGCGGGAGAAACACCGGGGAGCTGTTTTTT.